This T cell receptor beta chain was recovered during a study of blood T cells in healthy people across ages. Sample-barcoded 5' priming and a J-beta primer mix drove a second PCR of about 6 to 12 cycles. TCRdb called the 5' RACE reads again in MiXCR, with one record for every CDR3 protein. Here the sample spans 1,500,000 or so distinct CDR3 sequences, roughly 43% being singletons. V was clipped by 4 bases and J by 1 base; unmatched bases: 6. CDR3 length: 15 amino acids. CDR1 and CDR2 (germline): SGDLS, YYNGEE. The TCR sequence derives from a woman younger than 30 in good health. Sequenced sample: blood. The rearrangement links TRBV9 to TRBJ1-1, with TRBD1 matching over 8 bases. As DNA, the CDR3 is TGTGCCAGCAGCTCAGGGGGCGGCAAGAACACTGAAGCTTTCTTT. Translated: CASSSGGGKNTEAFF.